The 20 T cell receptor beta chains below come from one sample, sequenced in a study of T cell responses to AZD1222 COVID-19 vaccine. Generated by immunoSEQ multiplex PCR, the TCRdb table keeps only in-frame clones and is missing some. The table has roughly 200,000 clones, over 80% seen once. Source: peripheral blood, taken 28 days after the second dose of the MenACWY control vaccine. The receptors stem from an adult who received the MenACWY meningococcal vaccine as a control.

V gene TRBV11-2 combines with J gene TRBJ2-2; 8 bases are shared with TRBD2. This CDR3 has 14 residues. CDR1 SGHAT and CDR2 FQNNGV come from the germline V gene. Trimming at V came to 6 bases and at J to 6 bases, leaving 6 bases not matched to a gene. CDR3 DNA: TGTGCCAGCAGTTTGATGACTAGCGCCGGGGAGCTGTTTTTT. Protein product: CASSLMTSAGELFF.

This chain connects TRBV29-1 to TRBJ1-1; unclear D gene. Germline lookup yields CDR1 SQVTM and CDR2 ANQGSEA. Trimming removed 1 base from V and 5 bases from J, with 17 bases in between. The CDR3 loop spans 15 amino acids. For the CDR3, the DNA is TGCAGCGTTGAAGGTCCGGCTGGACGACGGACTGAAGCTTTCTTT. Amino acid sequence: CSVEGPAGRRTEAFF. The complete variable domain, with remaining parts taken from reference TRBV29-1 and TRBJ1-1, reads SAVISQKPSRDICQRGTSLTIQCQVDSQVTMMFWYRQQPGQSLTLIATANQGSEATYESGFVIDKFPISRPNLTFSTLTVSNMSPEDSSIYLCSVEGPAGRRTEAFFGQGTRLTVV.

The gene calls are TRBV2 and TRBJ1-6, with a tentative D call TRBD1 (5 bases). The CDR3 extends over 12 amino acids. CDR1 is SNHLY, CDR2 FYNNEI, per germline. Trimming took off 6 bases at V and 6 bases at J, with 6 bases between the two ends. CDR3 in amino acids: CASRDSNSPLHF. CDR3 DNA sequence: TGTGCCAGCAGAGACAGTAATTCACCCCTCCACTTT.

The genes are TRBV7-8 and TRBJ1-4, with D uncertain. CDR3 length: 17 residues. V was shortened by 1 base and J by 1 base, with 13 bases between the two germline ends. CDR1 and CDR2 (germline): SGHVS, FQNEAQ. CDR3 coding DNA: TGTGCCAGCAGCTTAGTAGAGAAGGCGGTAACTAATGAAAAACTGTTTTTT. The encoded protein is CASSLVEKAVTNEKLFF.

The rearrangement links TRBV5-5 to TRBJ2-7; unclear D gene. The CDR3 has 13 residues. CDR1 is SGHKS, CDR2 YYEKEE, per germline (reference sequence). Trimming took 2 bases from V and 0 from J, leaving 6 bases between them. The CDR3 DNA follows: TGTGCCAGCAGCTTAACAAGCTCCTACGAGCAGTACTTC. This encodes CASSLTSSYEQYF.

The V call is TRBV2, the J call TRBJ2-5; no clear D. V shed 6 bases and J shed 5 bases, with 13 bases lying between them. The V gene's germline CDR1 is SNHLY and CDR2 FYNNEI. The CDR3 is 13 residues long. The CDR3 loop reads CASSETRWETQYF. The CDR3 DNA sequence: TGTGCCAGCAGCGAGACTCGGTGGGAGACCCAGTACTTC. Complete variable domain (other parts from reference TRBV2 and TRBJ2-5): EPEVTQTPSHQVTQMGQEVILRCVPISNHLYFYWYRQILGQKVEFLVSFYNNEISEKSEIFDDQFSVERPDGSNFTLKIRSTKLEDSAMYFCASSETRWETQYFGPGTRLLVL.

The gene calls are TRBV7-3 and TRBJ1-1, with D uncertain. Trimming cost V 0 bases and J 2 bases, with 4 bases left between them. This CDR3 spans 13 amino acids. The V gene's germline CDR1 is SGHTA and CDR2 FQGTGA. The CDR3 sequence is CASSLTLNTEAFF. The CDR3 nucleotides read TGTGCCAGCAGCTTAACTCTAAACACTGAAGCTTTCTTT.

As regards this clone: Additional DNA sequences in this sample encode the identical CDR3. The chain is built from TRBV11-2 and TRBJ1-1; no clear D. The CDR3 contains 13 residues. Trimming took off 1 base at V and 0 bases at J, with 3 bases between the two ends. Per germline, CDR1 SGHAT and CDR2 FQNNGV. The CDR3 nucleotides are TGTGCCAGCAGCTTAGGGTTGAACACTGAAGCTTTCTTT. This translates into CASSLGLNTEAFF.

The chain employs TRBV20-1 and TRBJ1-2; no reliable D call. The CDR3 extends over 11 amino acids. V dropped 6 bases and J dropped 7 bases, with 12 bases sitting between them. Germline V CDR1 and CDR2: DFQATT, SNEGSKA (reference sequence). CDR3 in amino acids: CSALWISGYTF. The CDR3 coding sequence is TGCAGTGCCCTATGGATCAGTGGCTACACCTTC.

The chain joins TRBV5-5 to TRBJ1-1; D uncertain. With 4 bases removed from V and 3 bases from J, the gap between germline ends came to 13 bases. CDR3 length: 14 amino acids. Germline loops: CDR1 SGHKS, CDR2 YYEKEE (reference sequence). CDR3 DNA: TGTGCCAGCAGCGTAACCTTACGGGACACTGAAGCTTTCTTT. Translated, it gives CASSVTLRDTEAFF.

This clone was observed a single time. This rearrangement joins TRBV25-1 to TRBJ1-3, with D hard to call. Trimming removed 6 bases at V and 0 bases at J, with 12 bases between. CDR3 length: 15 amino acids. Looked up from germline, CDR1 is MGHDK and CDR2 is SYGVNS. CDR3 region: CASRGVGYSGNTIYF. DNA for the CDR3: TGTGCCAGCAGGGGTGTGGGCTACTCTGGAAACACCATATATTTT.

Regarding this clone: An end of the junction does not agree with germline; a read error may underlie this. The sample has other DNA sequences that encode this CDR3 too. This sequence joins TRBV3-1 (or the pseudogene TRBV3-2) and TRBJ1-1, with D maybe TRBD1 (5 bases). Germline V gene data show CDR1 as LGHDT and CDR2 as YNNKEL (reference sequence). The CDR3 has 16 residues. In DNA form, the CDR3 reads TGTGCCAGCAGCCAAGGCGGAGAGGGGCTGAACACTGAAGCCTTCTTT. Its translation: CASSQGGEGLNTEAFF.

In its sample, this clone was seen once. The CDR3 bases are TGTGCCAGCAGCTCAAGCTCTCAGGGAGTCAAAGAAAAACTGTTTTTT. This translates into CASSSSSQGVKEKLFF. The chain is built from TRBV11-2 and TRBJ1-4; tentatively, D is TRBD1 (5 bases). The CDR3 runs 16 residues. Trimming shortened V by 4 bases and J by 8 bases, and 20 bases separated the two germline ends. Germline CDR1 and CDR2: SGHAT and FQNNGV.

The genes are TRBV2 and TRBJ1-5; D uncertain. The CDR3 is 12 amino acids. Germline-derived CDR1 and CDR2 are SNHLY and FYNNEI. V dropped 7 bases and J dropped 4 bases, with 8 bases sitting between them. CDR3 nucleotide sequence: TGTGCCAGCACTTTGGGAAATCAGCCCCAGCATTTT. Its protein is CASTLGNQPQHF.

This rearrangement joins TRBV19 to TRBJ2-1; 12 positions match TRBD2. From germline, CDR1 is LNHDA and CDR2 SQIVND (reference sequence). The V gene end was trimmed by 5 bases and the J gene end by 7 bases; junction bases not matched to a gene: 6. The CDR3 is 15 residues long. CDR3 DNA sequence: TGTGCCAGTAGTCCTCTAGCGGGGGGGAAGAATGAGCAGTTCTTC. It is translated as CASSPLAGGKNEQFF. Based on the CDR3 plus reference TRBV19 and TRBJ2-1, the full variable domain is DGGITQSPKYLFRKEGQNVTLSCEQNLNHDAMYWYRQDPGQGLRLIYYSQIVNDFQKGDIAEGYSVSREKKESFPLTVTSAQKNPTAFYLCASSPLAGGKNEQFFGPGTRLTVL.

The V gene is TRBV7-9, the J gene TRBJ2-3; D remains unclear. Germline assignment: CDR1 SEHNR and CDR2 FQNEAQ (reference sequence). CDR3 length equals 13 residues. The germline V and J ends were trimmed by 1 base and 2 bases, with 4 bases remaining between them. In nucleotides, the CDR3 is TGTGCCAGCAGCTTAGTCACCACAGATACGCAGTATTTT. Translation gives CASSLVTTDTQYF.

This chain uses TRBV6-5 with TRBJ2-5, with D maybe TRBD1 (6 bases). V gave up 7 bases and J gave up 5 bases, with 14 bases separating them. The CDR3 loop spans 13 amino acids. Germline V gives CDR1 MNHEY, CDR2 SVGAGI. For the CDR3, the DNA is TGTGCCAGCACCGGACAGTTTTGGGAGACCCAGTACTTC. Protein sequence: CASTGQFWETQYF.

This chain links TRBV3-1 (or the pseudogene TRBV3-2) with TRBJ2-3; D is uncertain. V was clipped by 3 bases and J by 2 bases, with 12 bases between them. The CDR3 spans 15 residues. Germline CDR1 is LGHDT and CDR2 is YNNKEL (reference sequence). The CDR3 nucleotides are TGTGCCAGCAGCCACCGGGCACAACACACAGATACGCAGTATTTT. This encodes CASSHRAQHTDTQYF.

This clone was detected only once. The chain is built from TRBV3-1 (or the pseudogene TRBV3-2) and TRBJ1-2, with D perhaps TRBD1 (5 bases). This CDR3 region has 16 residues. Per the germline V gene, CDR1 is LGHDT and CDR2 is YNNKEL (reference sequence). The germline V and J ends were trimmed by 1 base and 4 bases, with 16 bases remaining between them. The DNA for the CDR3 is TGTGCCAGCAGCCAAGGTAGTGAACCGGGGGGCTATGGCTACACCTTC. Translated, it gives CASSQGSEPGGYGYTF.

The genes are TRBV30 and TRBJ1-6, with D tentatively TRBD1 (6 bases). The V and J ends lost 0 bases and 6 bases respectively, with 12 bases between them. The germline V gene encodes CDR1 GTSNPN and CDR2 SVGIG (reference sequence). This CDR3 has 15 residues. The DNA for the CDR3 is TGTGCCTGGAGTGTACATACAGGGAGTAATTCACCCCTCCACTTT. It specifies CAWSVHTGSNSPLHF.